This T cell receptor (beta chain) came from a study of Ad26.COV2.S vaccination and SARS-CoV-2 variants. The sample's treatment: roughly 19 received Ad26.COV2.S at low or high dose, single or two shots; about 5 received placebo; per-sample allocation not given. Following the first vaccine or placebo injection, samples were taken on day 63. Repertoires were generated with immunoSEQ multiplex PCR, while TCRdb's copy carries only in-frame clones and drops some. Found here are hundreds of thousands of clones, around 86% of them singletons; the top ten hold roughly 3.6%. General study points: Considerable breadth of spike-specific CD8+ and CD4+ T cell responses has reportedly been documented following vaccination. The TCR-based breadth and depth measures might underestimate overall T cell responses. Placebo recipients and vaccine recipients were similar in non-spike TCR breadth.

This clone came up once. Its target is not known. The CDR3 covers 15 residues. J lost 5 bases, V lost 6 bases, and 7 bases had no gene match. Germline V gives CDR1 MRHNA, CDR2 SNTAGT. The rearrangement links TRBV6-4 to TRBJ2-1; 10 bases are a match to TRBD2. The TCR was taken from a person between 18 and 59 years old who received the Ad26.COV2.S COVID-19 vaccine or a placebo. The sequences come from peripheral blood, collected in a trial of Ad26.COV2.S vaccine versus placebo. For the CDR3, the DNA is TGTGCCAGCAGGGTTAGCGGGGGGCCCCACAATGAGCAGTTCTTC. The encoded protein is CASRVSGGPHNEQFF.